The clone carrying this T cell receptor beta chain was counted a few times. The V and J ends lost 4 bases and 2 bases, in that order; junction bases with no gene match: 4. In germline, CDR1 is MGHRA, CDR2 YSYEKL. This CDR3 region has 15 residues. This sample is part of a study of T-cell memory formation after mild COVID-19. TCRdb re-called the 5' RACE reads through MiXCR, storing one row per CDR3 protein. This table holds 550,000 to 700,000 distinct CDR3 sequences, about a sixth found once. V gene TRBV4-1 combines with J gene TRBJ1-1; 10 bases are shared with TRBD1. This receptor was obtained from an adult woman who had mild COVID-19 (a few samples of this study predate the infection). Cell type and time point are not known. Sequencing was done on a sample of PBMCs or a T cell subset sorted from them (not recorded which). The CDR3 spells CASSRMTGGNTEAFF. The DNA for the CDR3 is TGCGCCAGCAGCCGCATGACAGGGGGCAACACTGAAGCTTTCTTT.